This T cell receptor beta chain emerged from a study of cytomegalovirus exposure and HLA in healthy donors. Regarding the study as a whole: CMV serostatus alone was available as immune exposure information.

J gave up 5 bases and V 5 bases, and 15 bases lay outside the gene matches. Germline V gene sequence: CDR1 SNHLY, CDR2 FYNNEI. The CDR3 has 17 residues. This clone appeared a single time. As yet, its antigen is unknown. The PCR used 60 Vbeta and 13 Jbeta primers. Sequencing was performed with immunoSEQ multiplex PCR; in TCRdb, only in-frame clones are kept and a portion is missing. The sample holds 110,000 to 150,000 clones, 60% to 80% seen once. The material sequenced was PBMCs. This chain joins TRBV2 and TRBJ2-3, with TRBD1 identical over 8 bases. This receptor was obtained from a man aged 40-50 years in good health and CMV-seronegative. CDR3 sequence: CASSPLRGPLGGDTQYF. In DNA, the CDR3 is TGTGCCAGCAGTCCCCTCAGGGGGCCTCTGGGTGGAGATACGCAGTATTTT.